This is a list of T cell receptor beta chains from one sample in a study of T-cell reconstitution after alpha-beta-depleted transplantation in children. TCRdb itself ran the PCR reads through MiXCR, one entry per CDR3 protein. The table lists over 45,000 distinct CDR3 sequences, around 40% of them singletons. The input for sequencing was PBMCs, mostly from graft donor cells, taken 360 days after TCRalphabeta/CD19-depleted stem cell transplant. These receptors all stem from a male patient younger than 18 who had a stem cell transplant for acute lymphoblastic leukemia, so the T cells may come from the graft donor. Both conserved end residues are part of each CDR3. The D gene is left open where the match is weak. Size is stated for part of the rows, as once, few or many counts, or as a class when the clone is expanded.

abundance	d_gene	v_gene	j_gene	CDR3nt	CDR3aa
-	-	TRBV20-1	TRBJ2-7	TGCAGTGCTAGGTTTGCCTTATACTTCTACGAGCAGTACTTC	CSARFALYFYEQYF
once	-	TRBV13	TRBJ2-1	TGTGCCAGCAGCTTATCTTACGGGCTCCAGGATGAGCAGTTCTTC	CASSLSYGLQDEQFF
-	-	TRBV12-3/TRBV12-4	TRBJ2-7	TGTGCCAGCAGTTTCCGGGGTCGCTCCTACGAGCAGTACTTC	CASSFRGRSYEQYF
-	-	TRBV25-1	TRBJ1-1	TGTGCCAGCACCTGGGCGGGGGGCACTGAAGCTTTCTTT	CASTWAGGTEAFF
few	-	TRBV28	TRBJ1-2	TGTGCCAGCACTTACTCAGGGGTGGGCTATGGCTACACCTTC	CASTYSGVGYGYTF
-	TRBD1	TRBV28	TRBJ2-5	TGTGCCAGCAGTTGGGGACAGAGATCCCAAGAGACCCAGTACTTC	CASSWGQRSQETQYF
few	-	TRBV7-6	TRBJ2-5	TGTGCCAGCAGCTTAACGACGGGGTTGGATGGGACCCAGTACTTC	CASSLTTGLDGTQYF
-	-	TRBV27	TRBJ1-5	TGTGCCAGCAGTCGGCTGGGGAGCAATCAGCCCCAGCATTTT	CASSRLGSNQPQHF
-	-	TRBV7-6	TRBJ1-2	TGTGCCAGCAGCTTAGGGGGTTATGGCTACACCTTC	CASSLGGYGYTF
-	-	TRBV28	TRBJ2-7	TGTGCCAGCAGTTTCCCCCAGGGGGGGGACTACGAGCAGTACTTC	CASSFPQGGDYEQYF
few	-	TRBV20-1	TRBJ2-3	TGCAGTGCTAGGGGACATCCTAACACAGATACGCAGTATTTT	CSARGHPNTDTQYF
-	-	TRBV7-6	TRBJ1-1	TGTGCCAGCACCCGAATCATGAACACTGAAGCTTTCTTT	CASTRIMNTEAFF
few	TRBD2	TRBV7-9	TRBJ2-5	TGTGCCAGCAGCTTAGTTTCGGGAGGAGAGACCCAGTACTTC	CASSLVSGGETQYF
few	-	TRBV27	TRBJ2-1	TGTGCCAGCAGTTTTCGAGGGAGCTCCTACAATGAGCAGTTCTTC	CASSFRGSSYNEQFF
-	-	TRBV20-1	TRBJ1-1	TGCAGTGCTAGATTCCATTTTTTAAGCCCCACTGAAGCTTTCTTT	CSARFHFLSPTEAFF
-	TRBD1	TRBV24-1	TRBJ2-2	TGTGCCACCAGTGACACCCCACGGACAGGGTATGCCGGGGAGCTGTTTTTT	CATSDTPRTGYAGELFF
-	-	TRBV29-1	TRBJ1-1	TGCAGCGTTGTGGCTGAGGGAAGGAGCACTGAAGCTTTCTTT	CSVVAEGRSTEAFF
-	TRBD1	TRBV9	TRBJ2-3	TGTGCCAGCAGCGTAGGGACAGGCAGCACAGATACGCAGTATTTT	CASSVGTGSTDTQYF
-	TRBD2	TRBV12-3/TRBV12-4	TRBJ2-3	TGTGCCAGCAGGGCGGGAGGGGATACGCAGTATTTT	CASRAGGDTQYF
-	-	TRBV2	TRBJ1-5	TGTGCCAGCAGTGACAGGGCCGCCAATCAGCCCCAGCATTTT	CASSDRAANQPQHF
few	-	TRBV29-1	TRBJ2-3	TGCAGCGTTGACGGGGGCCGGACAGATACGCAGTATTTT	CSVDGGRTDTQYF
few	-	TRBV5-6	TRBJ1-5	TGTGCCAGCAGCTTGGGGGAACAGCCCCAGCATTTT	CASSLGEQPQHF
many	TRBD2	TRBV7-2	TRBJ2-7	TGTGCCAGCAGCTTAGGACTAGCGGGAGTCTACGAGCAGTACTTC	CASSLGLAGVYEQYF
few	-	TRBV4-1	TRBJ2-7	TGCGCCAGCAGCACAGCACGTGAAGAGCAGTACTTC	CASSTAREEQYF
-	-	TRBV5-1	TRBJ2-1	TGCGCCAGCAGCCCCGTCATCGCAGACAATGAGCAGTTCTTC	CASSPVIADNEQFF
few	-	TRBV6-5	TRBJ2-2	TGTGCCAGCAGTTACGGGCAGACCTTCACCGGGGAGCTGTTTTTT	CASSYGQTFTGELFF
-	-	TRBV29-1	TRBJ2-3	TGCAGCGTTGAACAGGGAGCGGGAGATACGCAGTATTTT	CSVEQGAGDTQYF
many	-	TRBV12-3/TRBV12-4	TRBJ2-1	TGTGCCAGCAGTTTCCGGGGTAGGGACAATGAGCAGTTCTTC	CASSFRGRDNEQFF
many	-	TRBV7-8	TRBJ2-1	TGTGCCAGCAGTGAAAATGAGCAGTTCTTC	CASSENEQFF
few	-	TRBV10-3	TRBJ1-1	TGTGCCATCAGACAGGGTAACGGCAACACTGAAGCTTTCTTT	CAIRQGNGNTEAFF
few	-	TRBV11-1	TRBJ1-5	TGTGCCAGCAGCCTAGAGGACAGCGAGGGTTATCAGCCCCAGCATTTT	CASSLEDSEGYQPQHF
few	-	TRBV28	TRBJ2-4	TGTGCCAGCAGTAAGGGGGAAAACATTCAGTACTTC	CASSKGENIQYF
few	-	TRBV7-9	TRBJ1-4	TGTGCCAGCAGCCCAGGGAGGGCAACTAATGAAAAACTGTTTTTT	CASSPGRATNEKLFF
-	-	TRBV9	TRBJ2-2	TGTGCCAGCAGCGTCATTACGGGACCCAACACCGGGGAGCTGTTTTTT	CASSVITGPNTGELFF
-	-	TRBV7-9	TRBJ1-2	TGTGCCAGCAGATCGACCGGGGGGACCGATGGCTACACCTTC	CASRSTGGTDGYTF
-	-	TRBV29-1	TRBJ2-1	TGCAGCGTCCTAGGGACCGGGCGGTACAATGAGCAGTTCTTC	CSVLGTGRYNEQFF
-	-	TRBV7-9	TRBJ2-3	TGTGCCAGCAGCTTTCCCTGGTCCACAGATACGCAGTATTTT	CASSFPWSTDTQYF
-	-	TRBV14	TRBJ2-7	TGTGCCAGCAGCCAGCAGGGTGACGAGCAGTACTTC	CASSQQGDEQYF
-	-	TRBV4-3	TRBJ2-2	TGCGCCAGCAGCCAAGATTTGGAGGGATTATCTAGCGTCGGCACCGGGGAGCTGTTTTTT	CASSQDLEGLSSVGTGELFF
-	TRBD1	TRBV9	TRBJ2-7	TGTGCCAGCAGCGTAGGGGACAGGGGATCGGGGGAGCAGTACTTC	CASSVGDRGSGEQYF
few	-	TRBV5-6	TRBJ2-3	TGTGCCAGCAGCTTAAGAGTACGGGCAGATACGCAGTATTTT	CASSLRVRADTQYF
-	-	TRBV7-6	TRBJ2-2	TGTGCCAGCAGCTTAGGGAGCGGATTGAACACCGGGGAGCTGTTTTTT	CASSLGSGLNTGELFF
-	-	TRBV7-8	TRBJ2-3	TGTGCCAGCAGCTTCGACGGCCCTCTAGATACGCAGTATTTT	CASSFDGPLDTQYF
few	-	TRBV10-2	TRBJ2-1	TGCGCCAGCAGTGGCAGACTTAAGAATGAGCAGTTCTTC	CASSGRLKNEQFF
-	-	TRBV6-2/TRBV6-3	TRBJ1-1	TGTGCCAGCAGTTACGGGGACACAAACACTGAAGCTTTCTTT	CASSYGDTNTEAFF
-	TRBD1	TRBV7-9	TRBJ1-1	TGTGCCAGCAGCGAAACCACCGACAGGGCTTACGCTGAAGCTTTCTTT	CASSETTDRAYAEAFF
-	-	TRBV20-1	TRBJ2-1	TGCAGTGCTAGGAACCCTATCCCGAGCTCCTACAATGAGCAGTTCTTC	CSARNPIPSSYNEQFF
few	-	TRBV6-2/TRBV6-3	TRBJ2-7	TGTGCCAGCAGACTCAGGGTCGGGTCCTACGAGCAGTACTTC	CASRLRVGSYEQYF
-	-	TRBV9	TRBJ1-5	TGTGCCAGCAGCGTGGGGACGGCTAGTAATCAGCCCCAGCATTTT	CASSVGTASNQPQHF
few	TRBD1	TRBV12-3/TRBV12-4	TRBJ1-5	TGTGCCAGCAGCCGGGGGACAGGCAAAGGTAATCAGCCCCAGCATTTT	CASSRGTGKGNQPQHF
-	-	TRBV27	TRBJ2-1	TGTGCCAGCAGTTGGGGACTGGGGATCGCGGAGCAGTTCTTC	CASSWGLGIAEQFF
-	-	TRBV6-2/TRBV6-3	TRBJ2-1	TGTGCCAGCAGTTACGGGGGGCAGGGGGACTACAATGAGCAGTTCTTC	CASSYGGQGDYNEQFF
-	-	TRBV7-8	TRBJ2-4	TGTGCCAGCAGCTTAGCCGGCCCTATTCAGTACTTC	CASSLAGPIQYF
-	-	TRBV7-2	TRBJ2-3	TGTGCCAGCAGCGTCCTGGGGGGGCTTTCCACAGATACGCAGTATTTT	CASSVLGGLSTDTQYF
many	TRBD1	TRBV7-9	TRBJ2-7	TGTGCCAGCAGCCCGGTGGACAGGGACCTCTACGAGCAGTACTTC	CASSPVDRDLYEQYF
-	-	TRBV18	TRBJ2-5	TGTGCCAGCTCACCTAGCTCCCAAGAGACCCAGTACTTC	CASSPSSQETQYF
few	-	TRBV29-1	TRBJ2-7	TGCAGCGCGTCCCGTTTATTGGGGGAGCAGTACTTC	CSASRLLGEQYF